The T cell receptor beta chain described here comes from a study of blood T cell repertoires in COVID-19. Study-wide background: Sources were T cells, B-cell-depleted T cells, or PBMCs; the material itself was cDNA or gDNA.

With respect to this clone: A junction end diverges from the germline sequence, so it may reflect a read error.

Produced via immunoSEQ multiplex PCR; TCRdb's table is partial and in-frame only. The data hold 300,000 or so clones, with 85% observed a single time. Germline CDR1 reads SQVTM; CDR2 reads ANQGSEA. This CDR3 has 16 residues. The sequencing sample was made of peripheral blood. The chain joins TRBV29-1 to TRBJ2-1, with TRBD2 matching over 15 bases. The clonotype was recovered from a woman aged 45-65 years with active or convalescent COVID-19. The CDR3 DNA sequence: TGCAGCGTAGAAGGACTAGCGGGAGGGATTAGGAATGAGCAGTTCTTC. Its translation: CSVEGLAGGIRNEQFF.